The 9 T cell receptor beta chains given below trace back to one sample, sequenced in a study of shared clonotypes between healthy human individuals. The data were produced by immunoSEQ multiplex PCR, yet TCRdb's version contains in-frame clones alone and is incomplete. The sample includes 650,000 to 750,000 clones, more than 70% of them seen just once. Sequenced input: memory CD4+ T cells sorted from blood. The subset here: CD45RA-negative fraction. These receptors were obtained from a woman aged 25 to 45 in good health.

This clone was detected only once. This chain connects TRBV28 to TRBJ2-1; 12 bases are shared with TRBD2. The V and J ends lost 7 bases and 7 bases, in that order; junction bases with no gene match: 14. Germline CDR1 MDHEN, CDR2 SYDVKM. There are 17 residues in the CDR3. Written as DNA, the CDR3 is TGTGCCAGCACCTTCGACGGTGGACTAGCGGGAATAAATGAGCAGTTCTTC. Amino acids: CASTFDGGLAGINEQFF.

The gene calls are TRBV5-4 and TRBJ1-1; D remains ambiguous. The CDR3 loop spans 13 amino acids. From germline, CDR1 is SGHNT and CDR2 YYREEE (reference sequence). Trimming pared 1 base from V and 3 bases from J, leaving 7 bases between. The CDR3 reads CASSLLADTEAFF. DNA of the CDR3: TGTGCCAGCAGCTTGTTGGCCGACACTGAAGCTTTCTTT.

This sequence joins TRBV5-1 and TRBJ2-1, with 12 bases identical to TRBD2. Germline CDR1 reads SGHRS; CDR2 reads YFSETQ. Germline trimming cut 2 bases from V and 7 bases from J; bases unmatched to any gene: 7. This CDR3 has 16 residues. The CDR3 DNA follows: TGCGCCAGCAGCTTACCCGGGACTAGCGGGTTTAATGAGCAGTTCTTC. The encoded protein is CASSLPGTSGFNEQFF.

This clone was seen just once. The rearrangement uses TRBV5-1 and TRBJ2-5; TRBD1 agrees at 11 bases. With 3 bases clipped from V and 9 bases from J, the junction kept 4 bases outside the gene matches. The CDR3 loop spans 13 amino acids. Germline V lookup: CDR1 SGHRS, CDR2 YFSETQ. CDR3 coding DNA: TGCGCCAGCAGCTCCGGACAGGGGGCGGCCCAGTACTTC. It yields the protein CASSSGQGAAQYF.

The chain uses TRBV28 and TRBJ2-5; TRBD2 matches at 7 bases. The CDR3 has 15 residues. The V segment lost 5 bases and the J segment 2 bases; nucleotides outside the gene matches: 8. Germline CDR1 MDHEN, CDR2 SYDVKM. The DNA of the CDR3 is TGTGCCAGCAGTCCATCTAGCGGCGGACAAGAGACCCAGTACTTC. Amino acids: CASSPSSGGQETQYF.

Remarks on this clone: The identical CDR3 is also encoded by other nucleotide sequences in the sample. This chain joins TRBV30 and TRBJ2-5; D remains unclear. Germline values: CDR1 GTSNPN, CDR2 SVGIG (reference sequence). This CDR3 spans 12 amino acids. V lost 0 bases, J lost 4 bases, and 6 bases lay in between. Here the CDR3 reads CAWSVRRETQYF. The DNA of the CDR3 is TGTGCCTGGAGTGTTAGAAGAGAGACCCAGTACTTC. Using reference TRBV30 and TRBJ2-5 for the parts outside the CDR3, the full variable domain is SQTIHQWPATLVQPVGSPLSLECTVEGTSNPNLYWYRQAAGRGLQLLFYSVGIGQISSEVPQNLSASRPQDRQFILSSKKLLLSDSGFYLCAWSVRRETQYFGPGTRLLVL.

In regard to this clone: Additional DNA sequences in this sample encode the identical CDR3. The chain carries TRBV11-2 and TRBJ1-3, with D perhaps TRBD1 (5 bases). The CDR3 has 14 amino acids. Germline V gives CDR1 SGHAT, CDR2 FQNNGV. The V end was cut by 0 bases, the J end by 2 bases, with 5 bases between. The CDR3 sequence is CASSLDRAGNTIYF. The CDR3 DNA reads TGTGCCAGCAGCTTAGACAGGGCTGGAAACACCATATATTTT.

V and J are TRBV7-2 and TRBJ2-7; either TRBD1 or TRBD2 may fit D (5 bases each). There are 13 residues in the CDR3. V was clipped by 5 bases and J by 2 bases, with 10 bases between them. Germline values: CDR1 SGHTA, CDR2 FQGNSA. The CDR3 reads CASSPRDPYEQYF. Here the CDR3 DNA reads TGTGCCAGCAGCCCCCGGGACCCCTACGAGCAGTACTTC.

The V call is TRBV18, the J call TRBJ2-1; D not certain. V was clipped by 3 bases and J by 5 bases, with 11 bases between them. This CDR3 region has 14 residues. CDR1 and CDR2 (germline): KGHSH, LQKENI. The CDR3 bases are TGTGCCAGCTCACCGCAACTTAGTGACAATGAGCAGTTCTTC. This codes for CASSPQLSDNEQFF.